This T cell receptor (beta chain) was profiled in a study of OX40 agonist ivuxolimab in advanced cancers. Overall study: Every 2 weeks, ivuxolimab was infused into the patients intravenously at between 0.01 and 10 mg/kg. Enrollees could have had prior anti-PD-1, anti-PD-L1 or anti-CTLA-4 therapy, which 35% to 40% had received. Dose-escalation patients had hepatocellular carcinoma, melanoma, renal cell or head and neck cancer. Patients were roughly 83% male with ages roughly 20 to 85, mean about 65.

The table came from immunoSEQ multiplex PCR; TCRdb's copy has only in-frame clones and leaves some out. The sample has about 20,000 clones; 70% to 80% are singletons. V lost 7 bases and J lost 0; bases outside the gene matches: 12. The CDR3 extends over 18 amino acids. Germline V gene lookup returns CDR1 LNHDA and CDR2 SQIVND (reference sequence). The receptor was derived from an adult with an advanced solid tumor such as melanoma, head and neck, liver or kidney cancer. The material was CD4+ or CD8+ T cells sorted from blood, obtained in a trial of the OX40 agonist ivuxolimab. V gene TRBV19 combines with J gene TRBJ2-6; TRBD1 matches 7 bases. As DNA, the CDR3 is TGTGCCAGTACTACGCCCCAGGGGGATTACTCTGGGGCCAACGTCCTGACTTTC. It translates to CASTTPQGDYSGANVLTF.